The present entry profiles one T cell receptor (beta chain) with its context. These data come from a study of PD-L1 blockade in urothelial cancer. In the study overall: Atezolizumab therapy began for patients in the mid-2010s, dosed at 1,200 mg intravenously every 3 weeks. Investigators checked blood 3 weeks (second dose) and 6 weeks after treatment start. Per blood sample, T cells had a median of 141,255.

Libraries were prepared by immunoSEQ multiplex PCR; TCRdb keeps only in-frame clonotypes and omits some of them. Here the sample spans roughly 26,000 clones, approximately 88% being singletons. Trimming cost V 3 bases and J 3 bases; bases outside gene matches: 4. Germline CDR1 is LNHDA and CDR2 is SQIVND (reference sequence). The CDR3 runs to 15 residues. Per-patient samples, pretreatment and on-treatment, numbered 1 to 8. The sequence was collected from a man aged 50-59 years with urothelial cancer. The input for sequencing was PBMCs, taken around atezolizumab (anti-PD-L1) treatment. The chain recombines TRBV19 with TRBJ2-3; 9 bases match TRBD2. As DNA, the CDR3 is TGTGCCAGTAGTATTAGCGGGAGAGATACAGATACGCAGTATTTT. Amino acid sequence: CASSISGRDTDTQYF.